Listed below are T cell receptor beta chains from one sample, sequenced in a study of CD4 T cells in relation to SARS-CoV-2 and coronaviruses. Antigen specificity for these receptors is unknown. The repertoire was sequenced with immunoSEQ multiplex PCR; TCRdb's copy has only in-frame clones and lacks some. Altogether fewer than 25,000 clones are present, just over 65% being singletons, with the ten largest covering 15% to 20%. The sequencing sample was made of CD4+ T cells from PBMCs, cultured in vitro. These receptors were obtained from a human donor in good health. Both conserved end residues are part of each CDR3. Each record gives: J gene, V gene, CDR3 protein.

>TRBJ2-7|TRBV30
CAWAMGGNEQYF
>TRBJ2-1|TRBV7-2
CASSSRTSGRAMGNEQFF
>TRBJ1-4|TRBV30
CAWSMHRKSATNEKLFF
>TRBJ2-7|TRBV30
CAWSVASAYEQYF
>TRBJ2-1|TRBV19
CASSTTGGEQFF
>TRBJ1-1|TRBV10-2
CASTFAGYTEAFF
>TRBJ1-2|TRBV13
CASSLGLADTRYGYTF
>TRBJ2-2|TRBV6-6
CASTRTGVTGELFF
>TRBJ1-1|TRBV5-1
CASSLLGGEAFF
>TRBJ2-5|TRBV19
CASRQTGGQETQYF
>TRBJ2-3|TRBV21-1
CASRGGEEGTDTQYF
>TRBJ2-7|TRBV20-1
CSASFQGDSYEQYF
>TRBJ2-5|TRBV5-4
CASSPVGQGGETQYF